The rows below give T cell receptor beta chains drawn from one sample of a study of T cell changes during pregnancy in multiple sclerosis. Profiling relied on immunoSEQ multiplex PCR, and the TCRdb table lists in-frame clones only, not all of them. The sample has around 59,000 clones, roughly nine tenths seen once. Specimen: CD4+ T cells from peripheral blood mononuclear cells, collected in the first trimester of pregnancy. The origin of the receptors is a female donor with multiple sclerosis, enrolled in a pregnancy study. CDR3s include the opening cysteine and the closing phenylalanine or tryptophan. A D gene is named only where the DNA matches it firmly. Rows may omit the clone size; those that give it use once, few, many or a size class.

v_call: TRBV4-1; cdr3_length: 16; clone_size: -; d_call: -; j_call: TRBJ2-1; cdr3_aa: CASSQAENRKLGEQFF; cdr3_nt: TGCGCCAGCAGCCAAGCCGAAAACAGGAAACTGGGTGAGCAGTTCTTC
v_call: TRBV5-4; cdr3_length: 17; clone_size: -; d_call: TRBD1; j_call: TRBJ1-6; cdr3_aa: CASSSGQDRSYNSPPHF; cdr3_nt: TGTGCCAGCAGCTCGGGACAGGATAGGTCCTATAATTCACCCCCCCACTTT
v_call: TRBV14; cdr3_length: 15; clone_size: once; d_call: -; j_call: TRBJ1-6; cdr3_aa: CASSQEAGASSPLHF; cdr3_nt: TGTGCCAGCAGCCAAGAGGCGGGGGCCAGTTCACCCCTCCACTTT
v_call: TRBV27; cdr3_length: 15; clone_size: -; d_call: TRBD1; j_call: TRBJ2-4; cdr3_aa: CASSRRTGIENIQYF; cdr3_nt: TGTGCCAGCAGTCGGAGGACAGGGATTGAGAACATTCAGTACTTC
v_call: TRBV4-3; cdr3_length: 18; clone_size: -; d_call: TRBD1; j_call: TRBJ1-5; cdr3_aa: CASSQGFRRDSPNQPQHF; cdr3_nt: TGCGCCAGCAGCCAAGGCTTCCGGCGGGACAGTCCAAATCAGCCCCAGCATTTT
v_call: TRBV6-5; cdr3_length: 15; clone_size: -; d_call: -; j_call: TRBJ2-5; cdr3_aa: CASILYRGAEETQYF; cdr3_nt: TGTGCCAGCATTTTATATCGGGGGGCGGAGGAGACCCAGTACTTC
v_call: TRBV5-4; cdr3_length: 14; clone_size: -; d_call: -; j_call: TRBJ1-3; cdr3_aa: CASSSQAYRNTIYF; cdr3_nt: TGTGCCAGCAGCTCGCAGGCTTACAGGAACACCATATATTTT
v_call: TRBV5-8; cdr3_length: 16; clone_size: -; d_call: -; j_call: TRBJ2-3; cdr3_aa: CASSHYRTTDTDTQYF; cdr3_nt: TGTGCCAGCAGCCACTACCGGACTACCGACACAGATACGCAGTATTTT
v_call: TRBV6-6; cdr3_length: 16; clone_size: -; d_call: TRBD2; j_call: TRBJ2-5; cdr3_aa: CASKGRWGGTQETQYF; cdr3_nt: TGTGCCAGCAAGGGGCGTTGGGGGGGTACCCAAGAGACCCAGTACTTC
v_call: TRBV7-8; cdr3_length: 16; clone_size: -; d_call: TRBD2; j_call: TRBJ2-1; cdr3_aa: CASSFYTSGGFNEQFF; cdr3_nt: TGTGCCAGCAGCTTCTATACTAGCGGGGGATTCAATGAGCAGTTCTTC
v_call: TRBV6-5; cdr3_length: 13; clone_size: -; d_call: -; j_call: TRBJ1-5; cdr3_aa: CASWGAGNQPQHF; cdr3_nt: TGTGCCAGCTGGGGCGCCGGCAATCAGCCCCAGCATTTT
v_call: TRBV7-3; cdr3_length: 14; clone_size: -; d_call: -; j_call: TRBJ2-7; cdr3_aa: CASSLERQSYEQYF; cdr3_nt: TGTGCCAGCAGCTTAGAGCGACAGAGCTACGAGCAGTACTTC
v_call: TRBV5-1; cdr3_length: 15; clone_size: -; d_call: -; j_call: TRBJ1-4; cdr3_aa: CASSVAATTNEKLFF; cdr3_nt: TGCGCCAGCAGCGTCGCGGCTACAACTAATGAAAAACTGTTTTTT
v_call: TRBV7-2; cdr3_length: 15; clone_size: -; d_call: -; j_call: TRBJ1-2; cdr3_aa: CASSLGEGRVYGYTF; cdr3_nt: TGTGCCAGCAGCTTGGGGGAGGGTCGGGTCTATGGCTACACCTTC
v_call: TRBV7-3; cdr3_length: 15; clone_size: -; d_call: TRBD1; j_call: TRBJ1-1; cdr3_aa: CASSLTGRGSTEAFF; cdr3_nt: TGTGCCAGCAGCTTAACCGGCAGGGGGTCCACTGAAGCTTTCTTT
v_call: TRBV7-9; cdr3_length: 17; clone_size: -; d_call: TRBD1; j_call: TRBJ1-3; cdr3_aa: CASSDRDRDASGNTIYF; cdr3_nt: TGTGCCAGCAGCGACCGGGACAGGGATGCCTCTGGAAACACCATATATTTT
v_call: TRBV25-1; cdr3_length: 15; clone_size: -; d_call: -; j_call: TRBJ1-3; cdr3_aa: CASSEIGAGGNTIYF; cdr3_nt: TGTGCCAGCAGTGAAATTGGGGCGGGAGGAAACACCATATATTTT
v_call: TRBV19; cdr3_length: 13; clone_size: -; d_call: TRBD1; j_call: TRBJ1-2; cdr3_aa: CASSAGTGSRYTF; cdr3_nt: TGTGCCAGTAGTGCCGGGACAGGGTCGCGCTACACCTTC
v_call: TRBV2; cdr3_length: 14; clone_size: -; d_call: TRBD2; j_call: TRBJ2-3; cdr3_aa: CASKTSGPTDTQYF; cdr3_nt: TGTGCCAGCAAGACTAGCGGTCCCACAGATACGCAGTATTTT
v_call: TRBV10-3; cdr3_length: 16; clone_size: -; d_call: -; j_call: TRBJ2-5; cdr3_aa: CAISPGIGLSQETQYF; cdr3_nt: TGTGCCATCAGTCCAGGGATAGGCCTTTCTCAAGAGACCCAGTACTTC
v_call: TRBV6-5; cdr3_length: 15; clone_size: -; d_call: -; j_call: TRBJ2-3; cdr3_aa: CASMQWRGLTDTQYF; cdr3_nt: TGTGCCAGCATGCAGTGGAGGGGCCTCACAGATACGCAGTATTTT
v_call: TRBV6-5; cdr3_length: 16; clone_size: -; d_call: TRBD2; j_call: TRBJ2-7; cdr3_aa: CASSYLRLAGAEGLYF; cdr3_nt: TGTGCCAGCAGTTACCTGCGTCTAGCGGGAGCAGAGGGCCTGTACTTC
v_call: TRBV9; cdr3_length: 15; clone_size: -; d_call: -; j_call: TRBJ1-2; cdr3_aa: CASSVREDLSYGYTF; cdr3_nt: TGTGCCAGCAGCGTAAGGGAGGATTTGAGCTATGGCTACACCTTC
v_call: TRBV9; cdr3_length: 18; clone_size: -; d_call: TRBD2; j_call: TRBJ2-1; cdr3_aa: CASSVVGVPAAGYGEQFF; cdr3_nt: TGTGCCAGCAGCGTAGTAGGGGTCCCCGCAGCGGGGTACGGTGAGCAGTTCTTC
v_call: TRBV6-1; cdr3_length: 14; clone_size: -; d_call: TRBD1; j_call: TRBJ1-2; cdr3_aa: CASLRDRGNYGYTF; cdr3_nt: TGTGCCAGCCTCCGGGACAGGGGGAACTATGGCTACACCTTC
v_call: TRBV5-1; cdr3_length: 13; clone_size: -; d_call: -; j_call: TRBJ1-4; cdr3_aa: CASSLSPNEKLFF; cdr3_nt: TGCGCCAGCAGCTTGAGCCCTAATGAAAAACTGTTTTTT
v_call: TRBV7-3; cdr3_length: 15; clone_size: -; d_call: -; j_call: TRBJ2-6; cdr3_aa: CASSYRSSGANVLTF; cdr3_nt: TGTGCCAGCTCTTACAGGTCCTCTGGGGCCAACGTCCTGACTTTC
v_call: TRBV5-1; cdr3_length: 16; clone_size: -; d_call: TRBD2; j_call: TRBJ2-7; cdr3_aa: CASTNGASGGPYEQYF; cdr3_nt: TGCGCCAGCACCAACGGGGCTAGCGGGGGTCCCTACGAGCAGTACTTC
v_call: TRBV5-1; cdr3_length: 15; clone_size: -; d_call: TRBD1; j_call: TRBJ2-7; cdr3_aa: CASSLGGDRRNEQYF; cdr3_nt: TGCGCCAGCAGCTTGGGAGGGGACAGGAGGAACGAGCAGTACTTC